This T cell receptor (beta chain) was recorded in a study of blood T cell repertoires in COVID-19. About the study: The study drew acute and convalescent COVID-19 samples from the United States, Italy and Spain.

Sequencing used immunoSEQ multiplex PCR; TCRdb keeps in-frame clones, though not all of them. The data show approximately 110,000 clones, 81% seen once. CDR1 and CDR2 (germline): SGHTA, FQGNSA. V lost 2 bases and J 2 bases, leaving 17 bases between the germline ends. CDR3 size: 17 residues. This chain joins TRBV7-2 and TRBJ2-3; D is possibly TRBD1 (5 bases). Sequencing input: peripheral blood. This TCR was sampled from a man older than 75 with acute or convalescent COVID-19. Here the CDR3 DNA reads TGTGCCAGCAGCTTACGAGAAGGGGCGATACCCACAGATACGCAGTATTTT. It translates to CASSLREGAIPTDTQYF.